This T cell receptor beta chain was observed in a study of blood T cell repertoires in COVID-19. The wider study: Italy, Spain and the United States were the sources of the convalescent and acute COVID-19 samples.

In the original processing: Estimation of nucleated cell counts relied on the amplification of reference gene primers. Profiled with immunoSEQ multiplex PCR; TCRdb holds only in-frame clones, not every one. The V and J calls and clone size were taken over from that table, and D and trimming were inferred from the DNA. The table has 290,000 or so clones, about nine tenths seen once; the top ten hold approximately 2%. The CDR3 has 13 amino acids. The V and J ends lost 7 bases and 4 bases, in that order; junction bases with no gene match: 7. CDR1 and CDR2 (germline): MNHEY, SVGAGI. The specimen was peripheral blood. The TCR originated in a man between 18 and 29 years old with active or convalescent COVID-19. The chain links TRBV6-5 to TRBJ2-7; 7 nucleotides align to TRBD1. The CDR3 is CASKGGQRYEQYF. CDR3 sequence (DNA): TGTGCCAGCAAAGGGGGACAGCGATACGAGCAGTACTTC.